One sample yielded the 10 T cell receptor beta chains listed below, sequenced in a study of long-term antiretroviral therapy in people with HIV. An immunoSEQ assay, version v3.0, was performed at survey level. Profiling relied on immunoSEQ multiplex PCR, and the TCRdb table lists in-frame clones only, not all of them. The data show about 36,000 clones, 80% seen once. The sample in question was unsorted PBMCs, obtained 3.4 years after starting antiretroviral therapy. Every receptor here comes from a man aged 25 to 45 with HIV.

The rearrangement joins TRBV18 to TRBJ2-5; no firm D call. CDR1 and CDR2 from the germline V gene are KGHSH and LQKENI. Between the trimmed V and J ends, which lost 6 bases and 0 bases, there was a span of 5 bases. The CDR3 runs 12 residues. CDR3: CASSPYQETQYF. The DNA of the CDR3 is TGTGCCAGCTCCCCGTACCAAGAGACCCAGTACTTC.

There are a few counts of this clone. The genes are TRBV27 and TRBJ1-1, with 8 bases identical to TRBD1. Germline lookup yields CDR1 MNHEY and CDR2 SMNVEV (reference sequence). Trimming took 4 bases from V and 7 from J; bases not matched to a gene: 5. The CDR3 loop spans 13 amino acids. The chain's CDR3 is CASSSWTGSEAFF. CDR3 nucleotides: TGTGCCAGCAGTTCCTGGACAGGGAGTGAAGCTTTCTTT.

J is TRBJ1-1 and V is TRBV19; possibly TRBD1 for D (5 bases). There are 15 residues in the CDR3. Germline CDR1 and CDR2: LNHDA and SQIVND (reference sequence). Trimming shortened V by 4 bases and J by 2 bases, and 14 bases separated the two germline ends. Here the CDR3 reads CASSKIGTDNTEAFF. The CDR3 DNA reads as TGTGCCAGTAGTAAAATCGGGACGGACAACACTGAAGCTTTCTTT.

The chain recombines TRBV7-2 with TRBJ2-6, with 9 nucleotides matching TRBD2. Germline V gives CDR1 SGHTA, CDR2 FQGNSA. The CDR3 sequence is 14 residues long. Unmatched junction bases numbered 16, after V lost 10 bases and J lost 15 bases. DNA of the CDR3: TGTGCCACCTCCCTGGTTGTAGCGGGAGTCGACCTGACTTTC. Encoded protein: CATSLVVAGVDLTF.

The rearrangement joins TRBV5-8 to TRBJ2-4, with TRBD1 matching over 10 bases. This CDR3 contains 17 residues. CDR1 and CDR2 from the germline V gene are SGHTS and YDEGEE. Unmatched junction bases numbered 9, after V lost 3 bases and J lost 3 bases. The CDR3 protein is CASSSGTGVGVKNIQYF. CDR3 coding DNA: TGTGCCAGCAGCTCCGGGACAGGGGTAGGGGTCAAAAACATTCAGTACTTC.

This clone was counted a single time. V usage is TRBV2 and J usage is TRBJ2-1; 7 bases fit TRBD2. The CDR3 runs 13 residues. Germline CDR1 and CDR2: SNHLY and FYNNEI. V dropped 5 bases and J dropped 8; count of bases not matched to a gene: 6. In DNA, the CDR3 is TGTGCCAGCAGTAAGGACGGACTAGATGAGCAGTTCTTC. Translated: CASSKDGLDEQFF.

The chain is built from TRBV29-1 and TRBJ2-7, with a tentative D call TRBD2 (6 bases). This CDR3 contains 12 residues. Deletions cut 4 bases from V and 6 bases from J, with 13 bases between. CDR1 is SQVTM and CDR2 is ANQGSEA in the germline V gene. Written as DNA, the CDR3 is TGCAGCGTTGTTCCAGGGACTTCCGAGCAGTACTTC. Its translation is CSVVPGTSEQYF.

The V call is TRBV5-5, the J call TRBJ2-7, with a weak D call TRBD2 (5 bases). The CDR3 totals 12 residues. V was clipped by 4 bases and J by 6 bases, with 11 bases between them. CDR1 is SGHKS and CDR2 is YYEKEE in the germline V gene (reference sequence). CDR3: CASSLGLSEQYF. CDR3 bases: TGTGCCAGCAGCCTAGGACTGAGCGAGCAGTACTTC.

V is TRBV7-9 and J is TRBJ2-7; the D gene could be TRBD1 or TRBD2 (6 bases each). The CDR3 runs to 14 residues. In germline, CDR1 is SEHNR, CDR2 FQNEAQ (reference sequence). The V end lost 5 bases, the J end lost 6 bases, and 17 bases lay between the germline ends. The CDR3 DNA is TGTGCCAGCAGCCCCACGACGGGGGCTGCCGAGCAGTACTTC. This sequence encodes CASSPTTGAAEQYF.

The gene calls are TRBV28 and TRBJ2-2; unclear D gene. Germline assignment: CDR1 MDHEN and CDR2 SYDVKM. The CDR3 has 14 residues. V was shortened by 9 bases and J by 0 bases, with 11 bases between the two germline ends. The CDR3 reads CASRSSPNTGELFF. The CDR3 coding sequence is TGTGCCAGTAGGTCGAGTCCGAACACCGGGGAGCTGTTTTTT.